This TCR beta chain is from a study of cytomegalovirus exposure and HLA in healthy donors. Study results and limitations: Earlier analysis found most TCR beta V segments productive about 87% or about 30% of the time. No immune exposure information besides CMV serostatus was available. Most subjects had HLA-A and HLA-B alleles reportedly predicted accurately by TCR beta sequences.

Researchers ran the PCR with 60 Vbeta and 13 Jbeta primers. The assay was immunoSEQ multiplex PCR, and TCRdb's table has in-frame clones only and misses some. Found here are some 150,000 clones, about four fifths of them singletons; the top ten hold around 6.3%. The table lists this clone with a count of one. What it recognizes is unknown. The CDR3 length is 16 residues. CDR1 is MNHEY, CDR2 SMNVEV, per germline (reference sequence). Germline trimming cut 5 bases from V and 4 bases from J; bases unmatched to any gene: 12. The specimen was PBMCs. This TCR derives from a man over 45 in good health and CMV-seropositive. The V call is TRBV27, the J call TRBJ2-3; TRBD2 agrees at 7 bases. CDR3 coding DNA: TGTGCCAGCAGTACCCCCTCGCGGGAGAACGCAGATACGCAGTATTTT. This gives the protein CASSTPSRENADTQYF.